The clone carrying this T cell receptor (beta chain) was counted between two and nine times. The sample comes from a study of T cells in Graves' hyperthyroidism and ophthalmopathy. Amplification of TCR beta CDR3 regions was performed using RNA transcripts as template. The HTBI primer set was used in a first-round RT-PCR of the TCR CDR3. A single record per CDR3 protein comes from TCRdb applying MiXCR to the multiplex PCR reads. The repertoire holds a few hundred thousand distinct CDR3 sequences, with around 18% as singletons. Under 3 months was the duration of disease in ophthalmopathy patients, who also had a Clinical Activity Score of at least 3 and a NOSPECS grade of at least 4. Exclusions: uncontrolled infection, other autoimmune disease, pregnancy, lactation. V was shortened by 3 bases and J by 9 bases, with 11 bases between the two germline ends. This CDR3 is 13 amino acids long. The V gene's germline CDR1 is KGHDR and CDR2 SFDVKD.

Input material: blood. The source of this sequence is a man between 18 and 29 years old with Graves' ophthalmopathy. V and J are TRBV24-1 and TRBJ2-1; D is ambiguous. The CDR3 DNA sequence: TGTGCCACCAGTGATCTCGAGCATGGTGAGCAGTTCTTC. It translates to CATSDLEHGEQFF.